What follows are 25 T cell receptor beta chains derived from one specimen sequenced in a study of tumor-infiltrating lymphocytes in primary liver carcinoma (dated by TCRdb to about 2017). Data came from an Illumina HiSeq 2500. A constant-region primer and ProtoScript II reverse transcriptase were used to reverse-transcribe TCRbeta-specific cDNA from around 480 ng total RNA. Construction of the TCRbeta libraries relied on three nested rounds of multiplex PCR, following a slightly modified ARM-PCR procedure. Multiplex TRBV1-TRBV30 forward primers and a Cbeta reverse primer were used in the first two PCR rounds, each of which was run for around 10 cycles. TCRdb's own reprocessing of the public reads used fastp at Q25 and MiXCR and kept productive beta chains. Rows merge per CDR3 protein into single entries with the most common DNA and genes. Counted in this sample were fewer than 350,000 distinct CDR3 sequences; roughly 60% of them appeared once. The top ten clones comprise around 9.5% of the sample.

TRIzol reagent was used to extract blood RNA from unsorted whole blood, while the DNeasy Blood & Tissue kit provided the germline DNA. Source material: peripheral blood. These receptors were obtained from a man aged 40-50 years with primary liver carcinoma and hepatitis B virus infection.

This clonotype was seen repeatedly, ten times or more. This chain uses TRBV6-2 or TRBV6-3 with TRBJ2-3; D is unclear. V shed 8 bases and J shed 1 base, with 16 bases lying between them. Germline V gene lookup returns CDR1 MNHEY and CDR2 SVGEGT. The CDR3 contains 15 residues. The CDR3 loop is CASLDRQTGTDTQYF. In DNA form, the CDR3 reads TGTGCCAGCTTGGATCGCCAGACTGGCACAGATACGCAGTATTTT.

About this clonotype: Given a much more abundant clone one base away, this may be a read error. This rearrangement joins TRBV6-2 or TRBV6-3 to TRBJ2-4; D gene unclear. CDR3 length: 14 residues. Germline CDR1 is MNHEY and CDR2 is SVGEGT. The CDR3 DNA follows: TGTACCAGCAGCCGCCCCGAAGATGGGGACATTCAGTACTTC. It yields the protein CTSSRPEDGDIQYF.

As for this clonotype: A much larger clone lies a single base off, so this may be a read error. The chain combines TRBV6-2 or TRBV6-3 with TRBJ2-2, with TRBD1 matching 7 bases. This CDR3 has 17 residues. CDR1 and CDR2 (germline): MNHEY, SVGEGT. The CDR3 spells CVSRWAPNSKGAGVLFF. CDR3 nucleotides: TGTGTCAGCAGATGGGCCCCGAACAGCAAGGGGGCGGGTGTGCTGTTTTTT.

With respect to this clonotype: At one of its ends the junction is not consistent with the germline gene, which may arise from a read error. This rearrangement joins TRBV4-1 to TRBJ1-2; no firm D call. Germline V lookup: CDR1 MGHRA, CDR2 YSYEKL. CDR3 length equals 15 residues. This CDR3 reads CASSQNSGFTYGYTF. As DNA, the CDR3 is TGTGCCAGCAGCCAAAATAGTGGATTCACCTATGGCTACACCTTC.

The chain joins TRBV5-6 to TRBJ2-2, with D perhaps TRBD1 (5 bases). Germline values: CDR1 SGHDT, CDR2 YYEEEE. V was pared by 4 bases and J by 2 bases, with 12 bases between. The CDR3 is 15 residues long. Here the CDR3 DNA reads TGTGCCAGCAGCGATACCGGACAAAACACCGGGGAGCTGTTTTTT. Translation: CASSDTGQNTGELFF. Full variable domain (missing parts from reference TRBV5-6 and TRBJ2-2): DAGVTQSPTHLIKTRGQQVTLRCSPKSGHDTVSWYQQALGQGPQFIFQYYEEEERQRGNFPDRFSGHQFPNYSSELNVNALLLGDSALYLCASSDTGQNTGELFFGEGSRLTVL.

The genes are TRBV12-3 or TRBV12-4 and TRBJ2-7, with D tentatively TRBD1 (5 bases). The CDR3 has 13 residues. V shed 6 bases and J shed 3 bases, with 12 bases lying between them. The CDR3 reads CASSYDRVYEQYF. The CDR3 coding sequence is TGTGCCAGCAGCTATGACAGAGTCTACGAGCAGTACTTC.

DNA of the CDR3: TGTGCCAGCAGGGATGAGAGGGCAAACTACGAGCAGTACTTC. Translation gives CASRDERANYEQYF. The chain employs TRBV2 and TRBJ2-7, with a possible D match to TRBD2 (5 bases). CDR1 is SNHLY, CDR2 FYNNEI, per germline. V dropped 6 bases and J dropped 3 bases, with 15 bases sitting between them. The CDR3 runs to 14 residues.

Worth noting for this clonotype: One junction end disagrees with the germline gene, perhaps due to a read error. The rearrangement uses TRBV12-3 or TRBV12-4 and TRBJ2-7; D is ambiguous. The CDR3 has 14 amino acids. DNA of the CDR3: TGTGGCAGCAGTGCCTCCGCGACTGAATACGAGCAGTACTTC. Encoded protein: CGSSASATEYEQYF.

This clonotype has only a few counts. A single base separates this from a much larger clone, so it may be a read error. DNA for the CDR3: TGTGCCGGCAAGGGGTACCTACAAGAGACCCAGTACTTC. It is translated as CAGKGYLQETQYF. The chain couples TRBV11-2 to TRBJ2-5; weak D call: TRBD1 (5 bases). V lost 11 bases, J lost 2 bases, and 15 bases lay in between. The CDR3 runs to 13 residues. Germline-derived CDR1 and CDR2 are SGHAT and FQNNGV.

Note on this clonotype: A much larger clone differs from this one at a single base, so this may be a read error. CDR3 bases: TGCAGCGTGGCGGACAGTTACGAGCAGTGCTTC. It yields the protein CSVADSYEQCF. The chain recombines TRBV29-1 with TRBJ2-7, with D perhaps TRBD1 (6 bases). The V gene's germline CDR1 is SQVTM and CDR2 ANQGSEA. This CDR3 has 11 amino acids.

The chain recombines TRBV6-1 with TRBJ2-1, with a tentative D call TRBD2 (6 bases). Per germline, CDR1 MNHNS and CDR2 SASEGT. CDR3 length: 15 amino acids. Trimming left V 2 bases short and J 3 bases short, with 11 bases between. The CDR3 loop is CASSESTSGYNEQFF. Here the CDR3 DNA reads TGTGCCAGCAGTGAATCGACTAGTGGCTACAATGAGCAGTTCTTC.

As for this clonotype: One base away lies a much larger clone, so this may be a sequencing read error. The J gene is TRBJ2-3, the V gene TRBV1; the D call of TRBD2 is as the table states it, not checked on the DNA. TRBV1 is labeled a pseudogene. The CDR3 is made up of 18 amino acids. The CDR3 loop reads CTSSQDKLLSGWTDTQYF. The CDR3 DNA reads as TGCACCAGCAGCCAAGATAAATTGTTAAGCGGGTGGACAGATACGCAGTATTTT.

This clonotype appeared many times. The chain uses TRBV12-3 or TRBV12-4 and TRBJ1-2; D is perhaps TRBD1 (6 bases). This CDR3 comprises 14 residues. Trimming removed 6 bases at V and 8 bases at J, with 19 bases between. CDR3 bases: TGTGCCAGCAGACCCTTACAGGGAAGGGTGGGCTACACCTTC. Its protein product is CASRPLQGRVGYTF.

The rearrangement joins TRBV10-2 to TRBJ2-1; D is unresolved. The ends were cut back, 2 bases at V and 3 bases at J, with 11 bases in the middle. This CDR3 comprises 15 residues. The germline V gene encodes CDR1 WSHSY and CDR2 SAAADI. The CDR3 DNA sequence: TGCGCCAGCAGTGAGCCGATGAATGTCTACAATGAGCAGTTCTTC. This sequence encodes CASSEPMNVYNEQFF.

This clonotype was seen repeatedly, ten times or more. The V gene is TRBV12-3 or TRBV12-4, the J gene TRBJ2-7; TRBD1 matches at 9 bases. V lost 8 bases and J lost 2; bases outside the gene matches: 7. This CDR3 contains 14 residues. CDR3 residues: CASRGTGTTYEQYF. Written as DNA, the CDR3 is TGTGCCAGCCGAGGGACAGGGACTACCTACGAGCAGTACTTC.

The chain joins TRBV7-9 to TRBJ2-5; the D call may be TRBD1 or TRBD2 (5 bases each). V dropped 5 bases and J dropped 2 bases, with 15 bases sitting between them. Germline V lookup: CDR1 SEHNR, CDR2 FQNEAQ (reference sequence). CDR3 length: 15 amino acids. CDR3: CASSPRVGEQETQYF. The CDR3 DNA follows: TGTGCCAGCAGCCCCCGAGTGGGGGAACAAGAGACCCAGTACTTC.

This clonotype was observed a handful of times. V and J are TRBV5-1 and TRBJ1-1; the match to TRBD1 covers 8 bases. The germline gives CDR1 SGHRS, CDR2 YFSETQ. Trimming removed 3 bases from V and 6 bases from J; junction bases left unmatched: 7. The CDR3 is 14 residues long. CDR3 residues: CASSYRTGRAEAFF. The CDR3 nucleotides read TGCGCCAGCAGCTACAGGACAGGGCGGGCTGAAGCTTTCTTT.

The chain uses TRBV5-1 and TRBJ2-2, with D possibly matching TRBD2 (5 bases). Trimming removed 8 bases from V and 2 bases from J, with 16 bases in between. This CDR3 comprises 15 residues. Germline V gene lookup returns CDR1 SGHRS and CDR2 YFSETQ. The CDR3 is CASSMTIVNTGELFF. The DNA of the CDR3 is TGCGCCAGTAGCATGACTATTGTCAACACCGGGGAGCTGTTTTTT.

This clonotype appeared a few times. This may be a read error: a much more frequent sequence differs by one nucleotide. The chain employs TRBV11-2 and TRBJ1-4; tentatively, D is TRBD1 (6 bases). CDR3 length: 13 amino acids. Germline lookup yields CDR1 SGHAT and CDR2 FQNNGV. CDR3 coding DNA: TGTGTCAGCAGCGCCATGCAGGGGGAAAAACTGTTTTTT. Its protein product is CVSSAMQGEKLFF.

Worth noting for this clonotype: One junction end disagrees with the germline gene, perhaps due to a read error. The genes are TRBV6-2 or TRBV6-3 and TRBJ2-7; possibly TRBD1 or TRBD2 for D (5 bases each). Germline V gene data show CDR1 as MNHEY and CDR2 as SVGEGT. The CDR3 totals 14 residues. The DNA for the CDR3 is TGTGCCAGCAGTTACGCAGGGAGCTCCTATGAGCAGAACTTC. As protein: CASSYAGSSYEQNF.

V is TRBV15 and J is TRBJ1-5; D is unclear. V was clipped by 3 bases and J by 8 bases, with 14 bases between them. In germline, CDR1 is LNHNV, CDR2 YYDKDF (reference sequence). The CDR3 totals 14 residues. CDR3 region: CATSSYSLREPQHF. As DNA, the CDR3 is TGTGCCACCAGCAGCTACTCCCTGAGGGAGCCCCAGCATTTT.

For this clonotype: Germline and junction disagree at one end, which may indicate a read error. The chain couples TRBV28 to TRBJ1-6; D perhaps matches TRBD1 (5 bases). The CDR3 sequence is 13 residues long. CDR1 and CDR2 from the germline V gene are MDHEN and SYDVKM. The CDR3 region has the DNA TGCGCCAGCAGTAGCAGGGTGGACTCACCCCTCCACTTT. The encoded protein is CASSSRVDSPLHF. Full variable domain (missing parts from reference TRBV28 and TRBJ1-6): DVKVTQSSRYLVKRTGEKVFLECVQDMDHENMFWYRQDPGLGLRLIYFSYDVKMKEKGDIPEGYSVSREKKERFSLILESASTNQTSMYLCASSSRVDSPLHFGNGTRLTVT.

About this clonotype: A read error may produce the germline difference seen at one junction end. This rearrangement joins TRBV6-6 to TRBJ2-7; the D is unclear. CDR1 is MNHNY, CDR2 SVGAGI, per germline (reference sequence). The CDR3 totals 13 residues. This CDR3 reads CDSSFVKSYEQYF. The CDR3 DNA reads TGTGACAGCAGTTTCGTAAAGAGCTACGAGCAGTACTTC.

In its sample, this clonotype was seen many times. The V gene is TRBV12-3 or TRBV12-4, the J gene TRBJ2-1; 9 bases match TRBD2. The CDR3 sequence is 15 residues long. Trimming took 6 bases from V and 6 from J; bases not matched to a gene: 9. The CDR3 reads CASRPSGKFSNEQFF. The CDR3 DNA follows: TGTGCCAGCAGACCTAGCGGGAAGTTTTCCAATGAGCAGTTCTTC.

The chain is built from TRBV30 and TRBJ1-4; D gene uncertain. Germline V gene data show CDR1 as GTSNPN and CDR2 as SVGIG (reference sequence). Between the trimmed V and J ends, which lost 2 bases and 3 bases, there was a span of 10 bases. The CDR3 loop spans 14 amino acids. CDR3 nucleotides: TGTGCCTGGAGTAATGGAGGGTCTAATGAAAAACTGTTTTTT. Translated, it gives CAWSNGGSNEKLFF.